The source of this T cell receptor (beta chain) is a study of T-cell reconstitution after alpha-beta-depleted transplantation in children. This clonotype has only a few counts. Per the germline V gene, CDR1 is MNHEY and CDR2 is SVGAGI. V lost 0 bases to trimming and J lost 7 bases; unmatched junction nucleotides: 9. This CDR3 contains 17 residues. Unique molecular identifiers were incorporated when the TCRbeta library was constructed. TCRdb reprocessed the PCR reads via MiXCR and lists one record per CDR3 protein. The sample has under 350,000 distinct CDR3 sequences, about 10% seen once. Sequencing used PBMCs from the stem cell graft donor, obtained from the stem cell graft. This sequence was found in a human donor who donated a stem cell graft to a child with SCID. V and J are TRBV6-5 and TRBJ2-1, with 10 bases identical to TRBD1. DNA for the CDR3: TGTGCCAGCAGTTACTCGATTCCGGGACAGGGGCCGAATGAGCAGTTCTTC. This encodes CASSYSIPGQGPNEQFF.